Presented here are 2 T cell receptor beta chains from one specimen sequenced in a study of T cell clusters in autoimmune cytopenias. TRB was amplified by touch-down multiplex PCR, primer pools A and B combined. TCRdb re-called the multiplex PCR reads and shows each CDR3 protein once, DNA omitted. Across about 8,400 distinct CDR3 sequences, the top ten clones capture 21% of the sample. TRB amplification used 200 to 250 ng of peripheral blood genomic DNA. Material for sequencing was peripheral blood. The receptors were gathered from a human donor with an autoimmune cytopenia or autoimmune hepatitis (not recorded which).

This clonotype is classed as medium-sized by frequency. The V call is TRBV29-1, the J call TRBJ1-1. Germline loops: CDR1 SQVTM, CDR2 ANQGSEA. This CDR3 spans 13 amino acids. The CDR3 protein is CSAYLSGNTEAFF.

This chain uses TRBV7-9 with TRBJ1-2. CDR1 is SEHNR and CDR2 is FQNEAQ in the germline V gene (reference sequence). The CDR3 has 14 amino acids. The CDR3 protein is CASSRDSSNYGYTF.